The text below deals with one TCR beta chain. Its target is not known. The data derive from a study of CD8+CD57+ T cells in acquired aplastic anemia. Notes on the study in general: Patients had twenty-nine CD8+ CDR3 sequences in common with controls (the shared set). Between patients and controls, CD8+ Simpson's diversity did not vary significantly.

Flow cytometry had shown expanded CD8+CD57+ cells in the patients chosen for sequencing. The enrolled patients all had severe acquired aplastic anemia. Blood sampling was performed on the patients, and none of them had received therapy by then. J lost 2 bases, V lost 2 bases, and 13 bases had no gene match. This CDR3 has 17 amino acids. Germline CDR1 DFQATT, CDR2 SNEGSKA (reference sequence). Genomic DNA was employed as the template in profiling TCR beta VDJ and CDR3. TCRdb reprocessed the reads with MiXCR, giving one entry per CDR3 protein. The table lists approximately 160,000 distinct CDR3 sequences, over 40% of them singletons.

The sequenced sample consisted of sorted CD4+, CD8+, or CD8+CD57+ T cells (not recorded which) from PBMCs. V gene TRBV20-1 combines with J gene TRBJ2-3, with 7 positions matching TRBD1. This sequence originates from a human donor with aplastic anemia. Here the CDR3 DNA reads TGCAGTGCTAGAACCTACAGGGGATCTTTTGACACAGATACGCAGTATTTT. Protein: CSARTYRGSFDTDTQYF.